These T cell receptor beta chains were read from a single sample in a study of CD4+ T cells in melanoma. The data were produced by immunoSEQ multiplex PCR, yet TCRdb's version contains in-frame clones alone and is incomplete. The sample holds some 150,000 clones, 92% seen once. Receptors originate from a human donor with melanoma. Both conserved end residues are part of each CDR3. Each record gives: V gene, clone size, J gene, D gene, CDR3 protein, CDR3 DNA. A D gene is named only where the DNA matches it firmly. The size entry is marked missing in some rows and otherwise reads once, few, many or a size class.

TRBV5-6	NA	TRBJ2-4	NA	CASSLWETDIQYF	TGTGCCAGCAGCTTGTGGGAAACGGACATTCAGTACTTC
TRBV7-3	NA	TRBJ2-3	TRBD2	CASSPTSGGADTQYF	TGTGCCAGCAGCCCGACTAGCGGGGGGGCAGATACGCAGTATTTT
TRBV7-5	NA	TRBJ2-5	NA	CARSHFSHGETQYF	TGTGCCAGAAGCCACTTCTCTCACGGGGAGACCCAGTACTTC
TRBV19	NA	TRBJ2-6	NA	CASSMGGSGANVLTF	TGTGCCAGTAGTATGGGGGGTTCTGGGGCCAACGTCCTGACTTTC
TRBV9	once	TRBJ2-3	TRBD2	CASSVEGLAGARTDTQYF	TGTGCCAGCAGCGTAGAGGGACTAGCGGGGGCCCGCACAGATACGCAGTATTTT
TRBV27	NA	TRBJ1-3	NA	CASSSGNTIYF	TGTGCCAGCAGTTCTGGAAACACCATATATTTT
TRBV10-1	NA	TRBJ2-3	NA	CASSESKAGTDTQYF	TGCGCCAGCAGTGAGTCGAAAGCGGGCACAGATACGCAGTATTTT
TRBV5-8	NA	TRBJ2-1	TRBD2	CASSRGVSYNEQFF	TGTGCCAGCAGCCGGGGGGTCTCCTACAATGAGCAGTTCTTC
TRBV7-3	NA	TRBJ2-2	NA	CASSLSNTGELFF	TGTGCCAGCAGTCTTTCGAACACCGGGGAGCTGTTTTTT
TRBV27	NA	TRBJ2-3	NA	CASSLAGTDTQYF	TGTGCCAGCAGTTTGGCGGGCACAGATACGCAGTATTTT
TRBV7-3	NA	TRBJ1-6	NA	CASSLYLTVRYSPLHF	TGTGCCAGCAGCTTATATCTAACAGTTCGGTATTCACCCCTCCACTTT
TRBV27	NA	TRBJ1-4	NA	CASSPTGWTNEKLFF	TGTGCCAGCAGTCCCACAGGGTGGACTAATGAAAAACTGTTTTTT
TRBV30	NA	TRBJ1-6	NA	CAWSVDDVSPLHF	TGTGCCTGGAGTGTAGATGACGTTTCACCCCTCCACTTT
TRBV30	NA	TRBJ2-3	NA	CAWRGPHGPGTDTQYF	TGTGCCTGGAGGGGGCCCCACGGACCGGGCACAGATACGCAGTATTTT
TRBV5-4	NA	TRBJ2-5	NA	CASSFDSYRIETQYF	TGTGCCAGCAGCTTTGACTCATATCGTATAGAGACCCAGTACTTC
TRBV7-7	NA	TRBJ2-5	NA	CASSPGGTGPETQYF	TGTGCCAGCAGCCCCGGGGGGACAGGCCCAGAGACCCAGTACTTC
TRBV5-1	few	TRBJ2-1	NA	CASSLMGTDNEQFF	TGCGCCAGCAGCTTGATGGGGACTGACAATGAGCAGTTCTTC
TRBV5-1	NA	TRBJ2-5	NA	CASSVQYQETQYF	TGCGCCAGCAGCGTCCAGTACCAAGAGACCCAGTACTTC
TRBV5-8	NA	TRBJ1-2	NA	CASSLWGGYGYTF	TGTGCCAGCAGCTTATGGGGGGGCTATGGCTACACCTTC
TRBV5-1	NA	TRBJ2-3	TRBD1	CASSRVGTGGSDTQYF	TGCGCCAGCAGCCGCGTTGGGACAGGGGGTTCAGATACGCAGTATTTT
TRBV2	NA	TRBJ2-5	NA	CASSEDGDAQYF	TGTGCCAGCAGTGAAGACGGGGACGCCCAGTACTTC
TRBV30	NA	TRBJ1-4	TRBD1	CAWNFAGGTTNEKLFF	TGTGCCTGGAATTTCGCAGGGGGCACAACTAATGAAAAACTGTTTTTT
TRBV7-2	few	TRBJ2-1	NA	CASSLDRGPLIYNEQFF	TGTGCCAGCAGCTTAGACCGGGGCCCCTTAATCTACAATGAGCAGTTCTTC
TRBV11-2	NA	TRBJ2-1	TRBD2	CASSPSGDYSYNEQFF	TGTGCCAGCAGCCCCTCCGGGGACTACTCCTACAATGAGCAGTTCTTC
TRBV4-2	NA	TRBJ2-2	TRBD2	CASSQSPGGRVYTGELFF	TGTGCCAGCAGCCAATCTCCGGGGGGAAGGGTGTACACCGGGGAGCTGTTTTTT
TRBV12-5	NA	TRBJ1-5	TRBD1	CASGQNRGGNQPQHF	TGTGCTAGTGGCCAAAACAGGGGGGGCAATCAGCCCCAGCATTTT
TRBV7-9	NA	TRBJ1-6	NA	CASSFDFRSPLHF	TGTGCCAGCAGCTTTGACTTTCGTTCACCCCTCCACTTT
TRBV30	NA	TRBJ1-5	NA	CAWSVGRGTSSNQPQHF	TGTGCCTGGAGTGTTGGTAGGGGGACAAGCAGCAATCAGCCCCAGCATTTT
TRBV30	few	TRBJ2-3	TRBD2	CAWSRGGRTDTQYF	TGTGCCTGGAGTAGAGGCGGGAGGACAGATACGCAGTATTTT
TRBV15	NA	TRBJ2-7	NA	CATSRVVEPYQEQYF	TGTGCCACCAGCAGAGTAGTGGAACCTTATCAAGAGCAGTACTTC
TRBV4-1	once	TRBJ1-5	NA	CASSPQPDQPQHF	TGCGCCAGCAGCCCTCAGCCAGATCAGCCCCAGCATTTT
TRBV7-6	NA	TRBJ1-2	NA	CASSLGGADGYTF	TGTGCCAGCAGCTTAGGGGGGGCAGATGGCTACACCTTC
TRBV5-4	NA	TRBJ2-3	TRBD2	CASSRLAGGLTDTQYF	TGTGCCAGCAGCCGACTAGCGGGGGGGCTCACAGATACGCAGTATTTT
TRBV4-1	once	TRBJ2-1	NA	CASSPLTPGVAQSSYNEQFF	TGCGCCAGCAGCCCCCTAACCCCCGGGGTAGCCCAGAGCTCCTACAATGAGCAGTTCTTC
TRBV4-1	NA	TRBJ1-2	NA	CASSQDLTGSIYGYTF	TGCGCCAGCAGCCAAGATCTCACAGGATCTATTTATGGCTACACCTTC
TRBV5-1	NA	TRBJ2-4	TRBD1	CASSSVGQGVSIQYF	TGCGCCAGCAGCTCGGTGGGGCAGGGGGTTAGCATTCAGTACTTC
TRBV6-1	NA	TRBJ1-2	NA	CASNPTVNYGYTF	TGTGCCAGCAACCCGACAGTCAACTATGGCTACACCTTC
TRBV19	NA	TRBJ2-5	NA	CASSIRPGIRYQETQYF	TGTGCCAGTAGTATTCGACCGGGGATAAGGTACCAAGAGACCCAGTACTTC
TRBV11-2	NA	TRBJ1-1	NA	CASSLGAQGMNTEAFF	TGTGCCAGCAGCTTAGGAGCTCAGGGTATGAACACTGAAGCTTTCTTT
TRBV6-1	once	TRBJ1-1	NA	CASSDWHTEAFF	TGTGCCAGCAGTGATTGGCACACTGAAGCTTTCTTT
TRBV4-1	NA	TRBJ2-3	NA	CASSQEAPRDTQYF	TGCGCCAGCAGCCAAGAAGCTCCTAGGGATACGCAGTATTTT
TRBV5-1	NA	TRBJ2-7	TRBD1	CASSLGTGRWDYEQYF	TGCGCCAGCAGCTTGGGGACAGGGAGGTGGGACTACGAGCAGTACTTC
TRBV10-1	NA	TRBJ2-2	NA	CASRLGNGELFF	TGCGCCAGCAGATTGGGGAATGGGGAGCTGTTTTTT
TRBV10-2	NA	TRBJ2-7	TRBD2	CASSEVTVVRGGRAYEQYF	TGCGCCAGCAGTGAGGTCACAGTGGTACGGGGGGGCCGAGCGTACGAGCAGTACTTC
TRBV30	NA	TRBJ1-6	NA	CAWSVGAGNSPLHF	TGTGCCTGGAGTGTAGGGGCGGGAAATTCACCCCTCCACTTT
TRBV5-4	NA	TRBJ2-3	NA	CASSLAQSGDTQYF	TGTGCCAGCAGCTTGGCCCAATCGGGAGATACGCAGTATTTT
TRBV7-3	NA	TRBJ2-2	NA	CASSPTENTGELFF	TGTGCCAGCAGCCCCACCGAGAACACCGGGGAGCTGTTTTTT
TRBV29-1	NA	TRBJ1-1	NA	CSGRAGQTNTEAFF	TGCAGCGGCCGGGCCGGACAGACGAACACTGAAGCTTTCTTT
TRBV25-1	NA	TRBJ2-7	TRBD2	CASRAGGSSYEQYF	TGTGCCAGTAGGGCGGGAGGGAGCTCCTACGAGCAGTACTTC
TRBV6-5	NA	TRBJ2-7	NA	CASSYSRVGAYEQYF	TGTGCCAGCAGTTACAGCAGGGTGGGGGCCTACGAGCAGTACTTC
TRBV19	NA	TRBJ1-3	NA	CASSPSPGNTIYF	TGTGCCAGTAGTCCCAGCCCTGGAAACACCATATATTTT
TRBV2	NA	TRBJ2-2	NA	CASKIGGPNTGELFF	TGTGCCAGCAAGATCGGGGGGCCGAACACCGGGGAGCTGTTTTTT
TRBV9	NA	TRBJ1-2	NA	CASSALDRGGLGGYTF	TGTGCCAGCAGCGCTCTTGATAGGGGAGGCCTTGGGGGCTACACCTTC
TRBV5-5	once	TRBJ2-7	TRBD1	CASSLDRGLPYEQYF	TGTGCCAGCAGCTTGGACAGGGGGCTACCTTACGAGCAGTACTTC
TRBV2	NA	TRBJ2-3	NA	CASSDGGGLVDTQYF	TGTGCCAGCAGTGATGGTGGGGGGCTTGTAGATACGCAGTATTTT
TRBV23-1	NA	TRBJ2-2	NA	CASSLLPGDTGELFF	TGCGCCAGCAGTCTATTGCCGGGGGACACCGGGGAGCTGTTTTTT
TRBV5-1	NA	TRBJ1-2	TRBD1	CASSLAAGRQGWYGYTF	TGCGCCAGCAGCTTGGCTGCCGGTCGACAGGGTTGGTATGGCTACACCTTC